The next 22 T cell receptor beta chains were all read from a single sample in a study of blood T cell repertoires in COVID-19. Measured with immunoSEQ multiplex PCR; TCRdb has only the in-frame clones, and not every one. The sample contains around 400,000 clones, about nine tenths of which appear only once. Input material: PBMCs or T cells enriched from blood (not recorded which). The source is a woman aged 30 to 39 who had recovered from COVID-19.

The gene calls are TRBV13 and TRBJ1-2; 7 nucleotides agree with TRBD1. The CDR3 length is 14 residues. Germline CDR1 PRHDT, CDR2 FYEKMQ (reference sequence). The ends lost 4 bases at V and 7 bases at J; junction bases unmatched: 9. DNA for the CDR3: TGTGCCAGCAGCTCTCCGACAGGGTCTGGTGGCTACACCTTC. Its protein is CASSSPTGSGGYTF.

The chain employs TRBV2 and TRBJ1-4; a weak D match, TRBD1 (5 bases). The CDR3 sequence is 18 residues long. V dropped 3 bases and J dropped 0 bases, with 17 bases sitting between them. Germline CDR1 reads SNHLY; CDR2 reads FYNNEI. The CDR3 DNA reads TGTGCCAGCAGTGATATGGCAGGGAGGTCTGCAACTAATGAAAAACTGTTTTTT. Its protein product is CASSDMAGRSATNEKLFF.

The chain carries TRBV12-3 or TRBV12-4 and TRBJ1-2, with TRBD1 as a possible D gene (5 bases). This CDR3 is 13 amino acids long. V lost 5 bases to trimming and J lost 3 bases, with 10 bases between them. In nucleotides, the CDR3 is TGTGCCAGCAGTCCCGACAGATACTATGGCTACACCTTC. It specifies CASSPDRYYGYTF.

This clone was seen only once. This CDR3 reads CASSPFRDRANYGYTF. CDR3 sequence (DNA): TGTGCCAGCTCACCATTCCGGGATCGAGCTAACTATGGCTACACCTTC. The chain joins TRBV18 to TRBJ1-2; D unresolved. In germline, CDR1 is KGHSH, CDR2 LQKENI. The V gene lost 2 bases and the J gene lost 0 bases, with 13 bases spanning the gap. The CDR3 contains 16 residues.

The CDR3 DNA follows: TGTGCCAGCAGTGCTTGGACTAGCGCAGATGAGCAGTTCTTC. Translation: CASSAWTSADEQFF. The chain joins TRBV2 to TRBJ2-1; 9 bases are a match to TRBD2. Germline CDR1 and CDR2: SNHLY and FYNNEI. V lost 4 bases to trimming and J lost 8 bases; unmatched junction nucleotides: 6. This CDR3 is built from 14 residues.

The chain combines TRBV6-2 or TRBV6-3 with TRBJ2-4; no clear D. Trimming took off 6 bases at V and 1 base at J, with 40 bases between the two ends. Looked up from germline, CDR1 is MNHEY and CDR2 is SVGEGT. The CDR3 sequence is 24 residues long. This CDR3 is CASSPTPMKFVSAIPVRAKNIQYF. The CDR3 region has the DNA TGTGCCAGCAGCCCTACACCCATGAAATTTGTGTCAGCAATACCCGTGCGGGCCAAAAACATTCAGTACTTC.

This chain uses TRBV5-5 with TRBJ2-7, with TRBD2 matching 7 bases. The CDR3 loop spans 12 amino acids. The V segment lost 9 bases and the J segment 6 bases; nucleotides outside the gene matches: 9. From germline, CDR1 is SGHKS and CDR2 YYEKEE (reference sequence). The DNA for the CDR3 is TGTGCCACATCCTGGGAGGGGCTCGAGCAGTACTTC. Protein sequence: CATSWEGLEQYF.

Only one count was recorded for this clone. The chain employs TRBV4-2 and TRBJ1-1; D possibly corresponds to TRBD1 (5 bases). V lost 3 bases and J 1 base, leaving 12 bases between the germline ends. The CDR3 totals 15 residues. CDR1 is LGHNA, CDR2 YNFKEQ, per germline. The CDR3 DNA reads as TGTGCCAGCAGCCAGAGAACCCAGGGGAACACTGAAGCTTTCTTT. Its protein is CASSQRTQGNTEAFF.

In its sample, this clone was seen once. CDR3 sequence: CASSAFTGQGLAKNIQYF. The CDR3 DNA sequence: TGCGCCAGCAGCGCCTTTACCGGACAGGGACTAGCCAAAAACATTCAGTACTTC. The rearrangement joins TRBV5-1 to TRBJ2-4; 8 nucleotides agree with TRBD1. V trimming: 4 bases; J trimming: 0 bases; junction bases outside the gene matches: 12. This CDR3 has 18 amino acids. The germline gives CDR1 SGHRS, CDR2 YFSETQ.

J is TRBJ1-1 and V is TRBV6-5; no firm D call. CDR3 length: 14 residues. Trimming stripped 5 bases from V and 0 bases from J, with 10 bases between. The germline V gene has CDR1 MNHEY and CDR2 SVGAGI. Written as DNA, the CDR3 is TGTGCCAGCAGTATAGACATTATGAACACTGAAGCTTTCTTT. It encodes CASSIDIMNTEAFF.

The chain is built from TRBV5-1 and TRBJ1-4; D gene unclear. Trimming removed 4 bases from V and 9 bases from J, with 19 bases in between. The CDR3 runs 15 residues. The germline V gene encodes CDR1 SGHRS and CDR2 YFSETQ. CDR3 in DNA: TGCGCCAGCAGCAACCGGGCCCCGGGAGGTAAAAAACTGTTTTTT. This codes for CASSNRAPGGKKLFF.

The V gene is TRBV11-2, the J gene TRBJ2-7; 7 bases align to TRBD1. V was pared by 5 bases and J by 7 bases, with 11 bases of the junction left unmatched. CDR3 length: 14 amino acids. CDR1 is SGHAT, CDR2 FQNNGV, per germline. CDR3 nucleotides: TGTGCCAGCAGCCAGACAGGGTTTCCTGGTGAGCAGTACTTC. It translates to CASSQTGFPGEQYF.

The V gene is TRBV4-1, the J gene TRBJ1-2; 10 bases agree with TRBD1. This CDR3 region has 17 residues. Germline CDR1 MGHRA, CDR2 YSYEKL. V shed 3 bases and J 1 base; nucleotides not matched to a gene: 8. As DNA, the CDR3 is TGCGCCAGCAGCCATATAACCGGGACAGGGGTTAACTATGGCTACACCTTC. As protein: CASSHITGTGVNYGYTF.

The chain carries TRBV10-3 and TRBJ1-4, with 7 bases that match TRBD1. The trim removed 3 bases at V and 8 bases at J, leaving 0 bases unmatched. There are 12 residues in the CDR3. From germline, CDR1 is ENHRY and CDR2 SYGVKD. This CDR3 reads CAISEQGEKLFF. The CDR3 DNA reads as TGTGCCATCAGTGAACAGGGGGAAAAACTGTTTTTT.

The rearrangement uses TRBV25-1 and TRBJ1-3, with a tentative D call TRBD1 (6 bases). This CDR3 is 17 amino acids long. With 4 bases removed from V and 1 base from J, the gap between germline ends came to 17 bases. Germline CDR1 MGHDK, CDR2 SYGVNS. In DNA, the CDR3 is TGTGCCAGCAGTGCACACAGGGTGACGGGGTCTGGAAACACCATATATTTT. Translated, it gives CASSAHRVTGSGNTIYF.

V gene TRBV28 combines with J gene TRBJ2-5; 10 bases map to TRBD2. J lost 3 bases, V lost 6 bases, and 10 bases had no gene match. CDR3 size: 16 residues. Germline V lookup: CDR1 MDHEN, CDR2 SYDVKM. The CDR3, as DNA: TGTGCCAGCAGCCTGACGGGACTAGCGTTTGAAGAGACCCAGTACTTC. Its translation: CASSLTGLAFEETQYF. The complete variable domain, with remaining parts taken from reference TRBV28 and TRBJ2-5, reads DVKVTQSSRYLVKRTGEKVFLECVQDMDHENMFWYRQDPGLGLRLIYFSYDVKMKEKGDIPEGYSVSREKKERFSLILESASTNQTSMYLCASSLTGLAFEETQYFGPGTRLLVL.

This clone was detected once. This sequence joins TRBV5-1 and TRBJ2-3; D gene unclear. Germline-derived CDR1 and CDR2 are SGHRS and YFSETQ. The V gene lost 4 bases and the J gene lost 8 bases, with 17 bases spanning the gap. The CDR3 runs 14 residues. The CDR3: CASSPPLSGGTQYF. The DNA of the CDR3 is TGCGCCAGCAGCCCCCCTCTATCGGGTGGTACGCAGTATTTT.

The V and J genes are TRBV28 and TRBJ1-2, with D perhaps TRBD1 (5 bases). CDR1 is MDHEN and CDR2 is SYDVKM in the germline V gene. The ends were cut back, 2 bases at V and 7 bases at J, with 14 bases in the middle. The CDR3 length is 14 residues. CDR3 amino acids: CASSLIQGSGGYTF. For the CDR3, the DNA is TGTGCCAGCAGTTTAATCCAGGGATCCGGTGGCTACACCTTC.

The chain employs TRBV27 and TRBJ1-6; 7 bases agree with TRBD1. Germline CDR1 is MNHEY and CDR2 is SMNVEV (reference sequence). The CDR3 loop spans 20 amino acids. With V trimmed by 2 bases and J by 0 bases, 13 bases remained unmatched. The CDR3 region has the DNA TGTGCCAGCAGTTTAAGGGAACCGGGACAGCGTAGCTCCTATAATTCACCCCTCCACTTT. Translating gives CASSLREPGQRSSYNSPLHF.

This clone came up once. The chain employs TRBV5-1 and TRBJ2-2; D call uncertain. The CDR3 loop spans 14 amino acids. Germline assignment: CDR1 SGHRS and CDR2 YFSETQ. The V end was cut by 0 bases, the J end by 2 bases, with 5 bases between. The CDR3 reads CASSLGRNTGELFF. Written as DNA, the CDR3 is TGCGCCAGCAGCTTGGGCAGAAACACCGGGGAGCTGTTTTTT.

The chain uses TRBV5-1 and TRBJ2-7, with D hard to call. There are 12 residues in the CDR3. CDR1 and CDR2 from the germline V gene are SGHRS and YFSETQ. Trimming removed 4 bases at V and 0 bases at J, with 5 bases between. The CDR3 reads CASSPSSYEQYF. CDR3 coding DNA: TGCGCCAGCAGCCCGAGCTCCTACGAGCAGTACTTC.

The chain links TRBV19 to TRBJ1-6; 9 nucleotides agree with TRBD1. V shed 10 bases, J shed 7 bases, and the junction held 5 bases outside the gene matches. The CDR3 contains 13 residues. Germline V CDR1 and CDR2: LNHDA, SQIVND (reference sequence). CDR3 sequence (DNA): TGTGCCACAGGGACAGGGAGAAATTCACCCCTCCACTTT. Translated, it gives CATGTGRNSPLHF.